One sample yielded the 5 T cell receptor beta chains listed below, sequenced in a study of CD8 T cells in Susac syndrome. The RNA input was roughly 0.45 to 1 ug, and it was reverse transcribed with random hexamers. TCRdb redid the calling of the immunoSEQ multiplex PCR reads with MiXCR, one entry per CDR3 protein. Here the sample spans around 110,000 distinct CDR3 sequences, approximately 94% being singletons. The sequenced sample was CD8+ T cells from PBMCs. Receptors originate from a human donor with Susac syndrome.

The CDR3 nucleotides are TGCAGCGTCCTTGGCCCGAGACAGGGGGGCTTGGACGAGCAGTACTTC. Protein product: CSVLGPRQGGLDEQYF. V and J are TRBV29-1 and TRBJ2-7; 9 bases align to TRBD1. Trimming took 6 bases from V and 5 from J; bases not matched to a gene: 17. From germline, CDR1 is SQVTM and CDR2 ANQGSEA. The CDR3 runs to 16 residues.

The chain employs TRBV13 and TRBJ2-5; TRBD2 matches 10 bases. The CDR3 has 15 residues. Germline V CDR1 and CDR2: PRHDT, FYEKMQ (reference sequence). Trimming at V came to 5 bases and at J to 2 bases, leaving 5 bases not matched to a gene. The CDR3 DNA follows: TGTGCCAGCAGCGTAGCGGGGGGTTTTCAAGAGACCCAGTACTTC. Translated, it gives CASSVAGGFQETQYF.

A single count supports this clonotype. The chain has TRBV13 and TRBJ2-7; D tentatively fits TRBD1 or TRBD2 (6 bases each). Trimming took 3 bases from V and 0 from J, leaving 12 bases between them. This CDR3 region has 15 residues. Germline V gene sequence: CDR1 PRHDT, CDR2 FYEKMQ (reference sequence). DNA of the CDR3: TGTGCCAGCAGCTTGAGGGGGGTCAGCTCCTACGAGCAGTACTTC. Translation gives CASSLRGVSSYEQYF.

The gene calls are TRBV25-1 and TRBJ2-1; no firm D call. The CDR3 covers 12 residues. V was clipped by 1 base and J by 9 bases, with 7 bases between them. Germline V gives CDR1 MGHDK, CDR2 SYGVNS. In DNA form, the CDR3 reads TGTGCCAGCAGTGAATGGCCAGGTGAGCAGTTCTTC. Translation: CASSEWPGEQFF.

The chain is built from TRBV6-5 and TRBJ1-3; no clear D gene. V was pared by 7 bases and J by 7 bases, with 8 bases between. CDR1 is MNHEY and CDR2 is SVGAGI in the germline V gene. This CDR3 is built from 11 residues. The CDR3 sequence is CASTTPNTIYF. The CDR3 region has the DNA TGTGCCAGCACCACTCCGAACACCATATATTTT.